The 30 T cell receptor beta chains reported below all come from one sample, sequenced in a study of read filtering for tumor transcriptome and immune sequencing. Molecular barcoded adaptors covering alpha/delta and beta/gamma chains were used on roughly 370 ng RNA. From the reads, TCRdb called clonotypes with MiXCR, one entry per CDR3 protein. The sample has around 130,000 distinct CDR3 sequences; 13% are singletons. What was sequenced was a population of CD138-negative cells sorted from bone marrow. The receptors were sampled from a donor at least 40 years old with multiple myeloma.

This clonotype was seen at least ten times. The rearrangement links TRBV20-1 to TRBJ1-1; 8 positions match TRBD1. V was pared by 6 bases and J by 5 bases, with 14 bases of the junction left unmatched. The CDR3 contains 15 residues. Germline assignment: CDR1 DFQATT and CDR2 SNEGSKA (reference sequence). This chain's CDR3 is CSAMDRVNMGTEAFF. Here the CDR3 DNA reads TGCAGTGCCATGGACAGGGTGAATATGGGAACTGAAGCTTTCTTT.

This clonotype was detected ten times or more. V is TRBV7-8 and J is TRBJ2-2, with a weak D call TRBD1 (6 bases). The CDR3 extends over 17 amino acids. V was cut by 4 bases and J by 1 base, with 16 bases left in between. Germline V lookup: CDR1 SGHVS, CDR2 FQNEAQ. In DNA, the CDR3 is TGTGCCAGCAGCTCGACCTCCGGGACACTGAACACCGGGGAGCTGTTTTTT. Translated: CASSSTSGTLNTGELFF.

This clonotype was picked up a small number of times. This clone may be a read error of a much larger clone one base away. The genes are TRBV10-3 and TRBJ2-1; 9 bases match TRBD2. The germline V gene has CDR1 ENHRY and CDR2 SYGVKD. This CDR3 is 21 amino acids long. The J segment lost 4 bases and the V segment lost 2 bases, leaving 21 bases of the junction unmatched. The CDR3 DNA sequence: TGTGCCATCAGTGAGACCCCCACAGGAGGACTAGCGAGTAACCCTTACAATGAGCAGTTCTTC. The encoded protein is CAISETPTGGLASNPYNEQFF.

This clonotype was observed many times. This chain joins TRBV7-2 and TRBJ2-5; TRBD2 is a possible D gene (5 bases). Per the germline V gene, CDR1 is SGHTA and CDR2 is FQGNSA. The CDR3 is 14 residues long. Between the trimmed V and J ends, which lost 0 bases and 4 bases, there was a span of 9 bases. This chain's CDR3 is CASSLARRPETQYF. CDR3 in DNA: TGTGCCAGCAGCTTAGCCAGGAGGCCAGAGACCCAGTACTTC.

This clonotype was found a few times. The chain is built from TRBV6-1 and TRBJ1-5; perhaps TRBD1 as D (6 bases). This CDR3 region has 14 residues. CDR1 and CDR2 from the germline V gene are MNHNS and SASEGT. The V and J ends lost 7 bases and 2 bases respectively, with 12 bases between them. Written as DNA, the CDR3 is TGTGCCAGCATCCCGGCAGGGGGCAATCAGCCCCAGCATTTT. Amino acid sequence: CASIPAGGNQPQHF.

On this clonotype itself: Given a much more abundant clone one base away, this may be a read error. The chain recombines TRBV30 with TRBJ2-1; D tentatively reads TRBD1 or TRBD2 (6 bases each). Germline loops: CDR1 GTSNPN, CDR2 SVGIG (reference sequence). The CDR3 consists of 13 residues. CDR3 coding DNA: TGTGCCCGGAGGGGGGACACTTACAATGAGCAGTTCTTC. Its translation: CARRGDTYNEQFF.

This clonotype appeared many times. The gene calls are TRBV5-1 and TRBJ2-2; D is perhaps TRBD2 (5 bases). V was trimmed by 0 bases and J by 0 bases, leaving 9 bases between them. The germline CDR1 and CDR2 sequences are SGHRS and YFSETQ. The length of the CDR3 is 16 residues. As DNA, the CDR3 is TGCGCCAGCAGCTTGGTTCCGGAGGCGAACACCGGGGAGCTGTTTTTT. Translation: CASSLVPEANTGELFF.

This clonotype was detected ten times or more. The chain uses TRBV11-3 and TRBJ1-1; D possibly corresponds to TRBD1 (6 bases). The CDR3 has 13 amino acids. Trimming cost V 2 bases and J 3 bases, with 7 bases left between them. Germline CDR1 is SGHNT and CDR2 is YENEEA. As DNA, the CDR3 is TGTGCCAGCAGCTTAAACAGGGACACTGAAGCTTTCTTT. Translating it yields CASSLNRDTEAFF.

This clonotype was recorded at least ten times. The rearrangement joins TRBV7-9 to TRBJ1-5; 7 bases match TRBD1. Looked up from germline, CDR1 is SEHNR and CDR2 is FQNEAQ (reference sequence). V gave up 1 base and J gave up 5 bases; unmatched junction bases: 11. The CDR3 is 17 residues long. For the CDR3, the DNA is TGTGCCAGCAGCTTAGATGGTAGTCAGGGGGTCGATCAGCCCCAGCATTTT. The encoded protein is CASSLDGSQGVDQPQHF. Based on the CDR3 plus reference TRBV7-9 and TRBJ1-5, the full variable domain is DTGVSQNPRHKITKRGQNVTFRCDPISEHNRLYWYRQTLGQGPEFLTYFQNEAQLEKSRLLSDRFSAERPKGSFSTLEIQRTEQGDSAMYLCASSLDGSQGVDQPQHFGDGTRLSIL.

This clonotype showed up just a few times. This chain links TRBV9 with TRBJ2-1; 8 bases align to TRBD2. This CDR3 is built from 15 residues. Per germline, CDR1 SGDLS and CDR2 YYNGEE. V lost 0 bases and J lost 7; bases outside the gene matches: 6. The CDR3 nucleotides are TGTGCCAGCAGCGTAGAGTCGGGAGGGCAAAATGAGCAGTTCTTC. Amino acid sequence: CASSVESGGQNEQFF.

This clonotype was detected only a few times. The chain has TRBV5-1 and TRBJ2-5; 7 bases map to TRBD2. CDR1 is SGHRS, CDR2 YFSETQ, per germline. The CDR3 contains 16 residues. The V segment lost 3 bases and the J segment 0 bases; nucleotides outside the gene matches: 8. The CDR3 spells CASSSATSANQETQYF. Here the CDR3 DNA reads TGCGCCAGCAGCTCGGCCACTAGCGCTAACCAAGAGACCCAGTACTTC.

This sequence joins TRBV5-5 and TRBJ1-5; 7 bases map to TRBD1. The germline V gene encodes CDR1 SGHKS and CDR2 YYEKEE (reference sequence). Losses at the gene ends were 3 bases for V and 10 bases for J; bases not matched to a gene: 10. The CDR3 runs 14 residues. The CDR3 loop reads CASSSRQGARPQHF. The CDR3 DNA reads TGTGCCAGCAGCTCCCGACAGGGCGCCCGACCCCAGCATTTT.

This clonotype has just a few counts. The chain uses TRBV27 and TRBJ2-3; 11 bases match TRBD2. The germline V gene encodes CDR1 MNHEY and CDR2 SMNVEV (reference sequence). J lost 1 base, V lost 9 bases, and 3 bases had no gene match. This CDR3 region has 14 residues. CDR3: CASMGLAGTDTQYF. CDR3 DNA sequence: TGTGCCAGTATGGGACTAGCGGGCACAGATACGCAGTATTTT.

This clonotype has ten or more counts. J is TRBJ2-6 and V is TRBV24-1; D may correspond to TRBD1 or TRBD2 (5 bases each). Germline-derived CDR1 and CDR2 are KGHDR and SFDVKD. V dropped 5 bases and J dropped 2 bases, with 9 bases sitting between them. The CDR3 spans 15 residues. The CDR3 loop reads CATSVGPAGANVLTF. DNA of the CDR3: TGTGCCACCAGTGTGGGACCCGCTGGGGCCAACGTCCTGACTTTC.

This clonotype was seen many times. J is TRBJ1-4 and V is TRBV7-9; 7 bases are shared with TRBD1. In germline, CDR1 is SEHNR, CDR2 FQNEAQ (reference sequence). The CDR3 runs 18 residues. With V trimmed by 4 bases and J by 7 bases, 18 bases remained unmatched. In DNA form, the CDR3 reads TGTGCCAGCAGCTCCGTACAGGGGCCTTTTGGCTGGGGTGAAAAACTGTTTTTT. The encoded protein is CASSSVQGPFGWGEKLFF.

Many counts were recorded for this clonotype. This sequence joins TRBV7-8 and TRBJ2-7; the D is unclear. This CDR3 spans 12 amino acids. Germline V gives CDR1 SGHVS, CDR2 FQNEAQ. The V gene lost 1 base and the J gene lost 3 bases, with 4 bases spanning the gap. CDR3 DNA sequence: TGTGCCAGCAGCTTAGGAGTCTACGAGCAGTACTTC. Translated: CASSLGVYEQYF.

A note on this clonotype: The junction departs from germline at one end; a sequencing error may be responsible. The V gene is TRBV4-3, the J gene TRBJ2-1; the match to TRBD2 covers 10 bases. The germline CDR1 and CDR2 sequences are LGHNA and YSLEER. The CDR3 runs to 18 residues. Here the CDR3 reads CASSPLRASGSFRNEQLF. CDR3 coding DNA: TGCGCCAGCAGCCCCCTTCGGGCTAGCGGGAGTTTTAGGAATGAGCAGCTCTTC.

For this clonotype: Being one base from a much bigger clone, this may be a read error. DNA of the CDR3: TGTGCCAGCAGCCACGATGTCGGGGGTACGCAGTATTTT. Protein: CASSHDVGGTQYF. The chain links TRBV14 to TRBJ2-3, with a weak D call TRBD2 (6 bases). V was cut by 3 bases and J by 8 bases, with 12 bases left in between. This CDR3 has 13 amino acids. Germline CDR1 reads SGHDN; CDR2 reads FVKESK.

The CDR3 is CASSSRGGITNTGELFF. CDR3 DNA: TGTGCCAGCAGTAGTAGGGGGGGGATAACGAACACCGGGGAGCTGTTTTTT. The chain uses TRBV12-3 or TRBV12-4 and TRBJ2-2; TRBD2 might be the D (7 bases). The V and J ends lost 5 bases and 0 bases respectively, with 16 bases between them. The CDR3 has 17 amino acids.

To note about this clonotype: A much larger clone lies one base from this, so it may be a read error. V and J are TRBV5-1 and TRBJ1-1; D unclear. Germline CDR1 reads SGHRS; CDR2 reads YFSETQ. The CDR3 covers 14 residues. Here the CDR3 reads CAGSLDAGHSGAFF. The CDR3 DNA reads as TGCGCCGGCAGCTTGGATGCAGGCCATAGCGGAGCTTTCTTT.

This clonotype was detected only a few times. The rearrangement joins TRBV10-2 to TRBJ2-1; tentative D call: TRBD1 (6 bases). This CDR3 is built from 13 residues. Trimming removed 6 bases at V and 4 bases at J, with 10 bases between. Germline V CDR1 and CDR2: WSHSY, SAAADI. In DNA, the CDR3 is TGCGCCAGCAGCGGAGGACAGTACAATGAGCAGTTCTTC. Its protein is CASSGGQYNEQFF.

This clonotype appeared many times. The chain uses TRBV2 and TRBJ1-4; D is unclear. Germline V CDR1 and CDR2: SNHLY, FYNNEI. Trimming stripped 0 bases from V and 13 bases from J, with 12 bases between. CDR3 length equals 13 residues. CDR3 coding DNA: TGTGCCAGCAGTGAAGCGGAGGCGGTGGGACTGTTTTTT. It encodes CASSEAEAVGLFF.

This clonotype was counted many times. The chain couples TRBV6-5 to TRBJ1-1; D unclear. The V gene lost 0 bases and the J gene lost 1 base, with 6 bases spanning the gap. The length of the CDR3 is 14 residues. Looked up from germline, CDR1 is MNHEY and CDR2 is SVGAGI. CDR3 amino acids: CASSYSRSNTEAFF. The CDR3 DNA reads as TGTGCCAGCAGTTACTCGAGATCGAACACTGAAGCTTTCTTT.

This clonotype was counted many times. The genes are TRBV6-5 and TRBJ2-2; D gene uncertain. CDR1 is MNHEY, CDR2 SVGAGI, per germline. The CDR3 is 13 residues long. The V gene lost 2 bases and the J gene lost 6 bases, with 7 bases spanning the gap. The CDR3 reads CASSYGPSGELFF. The CDR3 DNA follows: TGTGCCAGCAGTTACGGGCCGTCCGGGGAGCTGTTTTTT.

This clonotype has just a few counts. This clone may be a read error of a much larger clone one base away. This chain joins TRBV6-2 or TRBV6-3 and TRBJ1-1; 9 bases are a match to TRBD1. Trimming at V came to 6 bases and at J to 5 bases, leaving 13 bases not matched to a gene. Germline V CDR1 and CDR2: MNHEY, SVGEGT. The CDR3 sequence is 16 residues long. The CDR3 bases are TGTGCCAGCAGGCGAGACCCGGGACAGGGAGGGACTGAAGCTTTCTTT. The encoded protein is CASRRDPGQGGTEAFF.

A remark on this clonotype: A clone one base away is much larger, so this may be a read error. The chain joins TRBV4-2 to TRBJ2-5, with TRBD2 identical over 8 bases. V shed 0 bases and J 5 bases; nucleotides not matched to a gene: 8. The germline V gene has CDR1 LGHNA and CDR2 YNFKEQ. The CDR3 contains 16 residues. Here the CDR3 reads CASSQDLGTSEETQYF. The CDR3 nucleotides read TGTGCCAGCAGCCAAGATCTGGGGACTAGTGAGGAGACCCAGTACTTC.

To note about this clonotype: Just one base apart from a much larger clone, this may be a read error. A read error is likely, as this CDR3 ends without the conserved phenylalanine or tryptophan. The chain is built from TRBV12-3 or TRBV12-4 and TRBJ1-1; 7 nucleotides match TRBD1. Trimming took 6 bases from V and 7 from J; bases not matched to a gene: 8. The CDR3 is made up of 13 amino acids. The DNA for the CDR3 is TGTGCCAGCAGCTTACAGGGGCGGGGTGAAGCTTTCTCT. Amino acids: CASSLQGRGEAFS.

This clonotype was counted ten times or more. V gene TRBV12-3 or TRBV12-4 combines with J gene TRBJ2-2; TRBD2 aligns across 11 bases. CDR3 size: 16 residues. Trimming removed 6 bases from V and 1 base from J; junction bases left unmatched: 4. CDR3 in DNA: TGTGCCAGCAGCCCGACTAGCGGGATGAACACCGGGGAGCTGTTTTTT. This gives the protein CASSPTSGMNTGELFF.

This clonotype was counted at least ten times. The J gene is TRBJ1-5, the V gene TRBV20-1, with D possibly being TRBD1 (6 bases). In germline, CDR1 is DFQATT, CDR2 SNEGSKA (reference sequence). V was cut by 1 base and J by 3 bases, with 13 bases left in between. The CDR3 extends over 15 amino acids. CDR3 nucleotides: TGCAGTGCTAGAGCCGGCAGGGGACTCAATCAGCCCCAGCATTTT. Its protein is CSARAGRGLNQPQHF.

This clonotype was seen repeatedly, ten times or more. A read error may account for a junction end that differs from germline. The CDR3 loop is CATSGYSYNEQFF. The DNA for the CDR3 is TGTGCCACCAGTGGGTACTCCTACAATGAGCAGTTCTTC. The chain is built from TRBV10-3 and TRBJ2-1; no reliable D call. The CDR3 sequence is 13 residues long. The V gene's germline CDR1 is ENHRY and CDR2 SYGVKD.